This TCR beta chain was profiled in a study of T cells after yellow fever vaccination. V was trimmed by 2 bases and J by 2 bases, leaving 11 bases between them. The germline V gene has CDR1 SGHTA and CDR2 FQGNSA. The CDR3 spans 15 residues. TCRdb reprocessed the 5' RACE reads via MiXCR and lists one record per CDR3 protein. Of fewer than 650,000 distinct CDR3 sequences listed, less than 25% are singletons. The receptor was isolated from a man aged 18 to 35 who received the YFV17D yellow fever vaccine. V is TRBV7-2 and J is TRBJ2-3; the D gene is possibly TRBD2 (6 bases). The input for sequencing was PBMCs, taken around 3 weeks after the first yellow fever vaccination. The CDR3 is CASSLQLAHTDTQYF. Here the CDR3 DNA reads TGTGCCAGCAGCTTACAACTAGCACACACAGATACGCAGTATTTT.